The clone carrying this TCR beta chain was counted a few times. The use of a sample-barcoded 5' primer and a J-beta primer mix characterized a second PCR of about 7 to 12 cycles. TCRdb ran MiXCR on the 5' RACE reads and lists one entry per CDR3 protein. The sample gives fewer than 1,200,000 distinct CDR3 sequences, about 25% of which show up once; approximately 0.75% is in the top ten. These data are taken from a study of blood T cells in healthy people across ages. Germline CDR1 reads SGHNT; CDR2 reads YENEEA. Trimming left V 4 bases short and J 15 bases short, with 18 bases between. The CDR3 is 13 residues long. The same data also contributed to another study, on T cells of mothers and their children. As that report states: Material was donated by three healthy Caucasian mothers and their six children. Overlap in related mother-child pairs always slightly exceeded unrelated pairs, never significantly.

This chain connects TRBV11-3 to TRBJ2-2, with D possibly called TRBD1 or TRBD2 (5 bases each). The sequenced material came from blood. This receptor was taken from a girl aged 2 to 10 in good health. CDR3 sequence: CASSSRDHLKVFF. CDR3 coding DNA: TGTGCCAGCAGCTCCCGGGACCACCTGAAAGTGTTTTTT.